These 23 T cell receptor beta chains share one sample of origin, sequenced in a study of early T cells in non-severe SARS-CoV-2 infection. One entry per CDR3 protein, called by TCRdb with MiXCR from the 5' RACE reads. The sample holds fewer than 25,000 distinct CDR3 sequences; around 3.3% are singletons and the top ten take 4.5% to 6%. Source material: whole blood. The receptor source for this set is an adult who was a healthcare worker with PCR-confirmed SARS-CoV-2 infection or an uninfected control (not recorded which).

This clonotype is medium-sized (0.01 to 0.1%). The chain employs TRBV20-1 and TRBJ2-1; the D gene is possibly TRBD2 (5 bases). V was trimmed by 6 bases and J by 8 bases, leaving 17 bases between them. The CDR3 is made up of 13 amino acids. CDR1 is DFQATT and CDR2 is SNEGSKA in the germline V gene (reference sequence). CDR3 in DNA: TGCAGTGCCACGGGCACCAACGGGGATGAGCAGTTCTTC. Protein product: CSATGTNGDEQFF.

There are many counts of this clonotype. The chain uses TRBV4-3 and TRBJ2-3, with D hard to call. V gave up 8 bases and J gave up 1 base, with 13 bases separating them. The CDR3 has 14 amino acids. The germline V gene encodes CDR1 LGHNA and CDR2 YSLEER. CDR3 protein: CASSTNPRTDTQYF. CDR3 DNA: TGCGCCAGCTCAACAAACCCTCGCACAGATACGCAGTATTTT.

The table lists this clonotype with many counts. The genes are TRBV5-1 and TRBJ1-3; 7 positions match TRBD1. The CDR3 loop spans 16 amino acids. CDR1 and CDR2 from the germline V gene are SGHRS and YFSETQ. The V and J ends lost 0 bases and 0 bases, in that order; junction bases with no gene match: 3. The CDR3 loop is CASSLGSGGSGNTIYF. In DNA form, the CDR3 reads TGCGCCAGCAGCTTGGGGTCAGGGGGCTCTGGAAACACCATATATTTT.

This clonotype was seen at least ten times. This chain connects TRBV14 to TRBJ1-2; 8 bases fit TRBD1. CDR3 length equals 16 residues. CDR1 SGHDN and CDR2 FVKESK come from the germline V gene. V dropped 0 bases and J dropped 6; count of bases not matched to a gene: 9. The CDR3: CASSQDLAGGVNGYTF. The CDR3 DNA reads as TGTGCCAGCAGCCAAGATTTGGCAGGGGGCGTGAATGGCTACACCTTC.

The sample holds many counts of this clonotype. This chain connects TRBV7-2 to TRBJ2-7, with 10 bases identical to TRBD2. This CDR3 region has 14 residues. CDR1 SGHTA and CDR2 FQGNSA come from the germline V gene. J gave up 2 bases and V 6 bases, and 4 bases lay outside the gene matches. The CDR3 DNA reads TGTGCCAGCAGACTAGCGGGAACTGCCTACGAGCAGTACTTC. Its translation: CASRLAGTAYEQYF.

There are many counts of this clonotype. V and J are TRBV6-1 and TRBJ2-1; 8 nucleotides align to TRBD1. This CDR3 is built from 14 residues. V lost 8 bases, J lost 6 bases, and 9 bases stayed unmatched. CDR1 is MNHNS and CDR2 is SASEGT in the germline V gene. The CDR3 DNA follows: TGTGCCAGCCTATCAGGTACAGGGGGCAATGAGCAGTTCTTC. Amino acid sequence: CASLSGTGGNEQFF.

The gene calls are TRBV20-1 and TRBJ1-1, with D possibly TRBD1 on 6 matching bases. The CDR3 runs to 14 residues. V was trimmed by 3 bases and J by 1 base, leaving 12 bases between them. Germline CDR1 is DFQATT and CDR2 is SNEGSKA (reference sequence). The CDR3 region has the DNA TGCAGTGCTAGGGGACCCAGGGGGAACACTGAAGCTTTCTTT. Translated, it gives CSARGPRGNTEAFF.

The sample holds a few counts of this clonotype. This sequence joins TRBV28 and TRBJ2-7; possibly TRBD1 or TRBD2 for D (5 bases each). In germline, CDR1 is MDHEN, CDR2 SYDVKM. This CDR3 is built from 17 residues. V gave up 4 bases and J gave up 2 bases, with 21 bases separating them. CDR3 DNA: TGTGCCAGCAGTTCCCCTCACGGGGCAGGTAAAACCTACGAGCAGTACTTC. Amino acids: CASSSPHGAGKTYEQYF.

The V call is TRBV4-1, the J call TRBJ2-3; 7 nucleotides match TRBD2. CDR3 size: 16 residues. V lost 0 bases and J lost 1; bases outside the gene matches: 4. Germline CDR1 is MGHRA and CDR2 is YSYEKL. The CDR3 DNA follows: TGCGCCAGCAGCCAAGATCAAGGACTAGGCACAGATACGCAGTATTTT. Translated: CASSQDQGLGTDTQYF.

This clonotype was counted at least ten times. The chain uses TRBV6-1 and TRBJ1-6; D uncertain. The CDR3 has 15 amino acids. V was shortened by 0 bases and J by 11 bases, with 14 bases between the two germline ends. From germline, CDR1 is MNHNS and CDR2 SASEGT. CDR3 sequence (DNA): TGTGCCAGCAGTGAAGCGGAAATAGGAGGGACACCCCTCCACTTT. Its translation: CASSEAEIGGTPLHF.

This rearrangement joins TRBV14 to TRBJ2-7, with D possibly TRBD1 on 6 matching bases. V lost 5 bases and J lost 5, with 16 bases in between. Germline CDR1 and CDR2: SGHDN and FVKESK. The CDR3 length is 14 residues. The CDR3 DNA sequence: TGTGCCAGCAGCTTGGCCCCGAGGGGGAACGAGCAGTACTTC. This encodes CASSLAPRGNEQYF.

This clonotype was found many times. The genes are TRBV28 and TRBJ2-5; the D gene is possibly TRBD1 (7 bases). The CDR3 has 15 residues. Trimming cost V 2 bases and J 5 bases, with 15 bases left between them. Germline V CDR1 and CDR2: MDHEN, SYDVKM. The CDR3: CASSLTGDRQETQYF. The CDR3 DNA follows: TGTGCCAGCAGTTTAACGGGGGACAGACAGGAGACCCAGTACTTC. Drawing the rest from reference TRBV28 and TRBJ2-5, the complete variable domain is DVKVTQSSRYLVKRTGEKVFLECVQDMDHENMFWYRQDPGLGLRLIYFSYDVKMKEKGDIPEGYSVSREKKERFSLILESASTNQTSMYLCASSLTGDRQETQYFGPGTRLLVL.

Sample share makes this clonotype medium-sized. The CDR3 here is CASSKQSFGTEAFF. The CDR3 nucleotides read TGTGCCAGCAGCAAACAATCCTTCGGCACTGAAGCTTTCTTT. The chain couples TRBV6-5 to TRBJ1-1; D is unclear. The CDR3 has 14 residues. The V end lost 6 bases, the J end lost 4 bases, and 15 bases lay between the germline ends. CDR1 is MNHEY and CDR2 is SVGAGI in the germline V gene.

Ten or more counts support this clonotype. This sequence joins TRBV5-5 and TRBJ1-4, with D maybe TRBD1 (5 bases). Germline CDR1 and CDR2: SGHKS and YYEKEE (reference sequence). V was clipped by 2 bases and J by 0 bases, with 11 bases between them. CDR3 length equals 16 residues. CDR3 residues: CASSFTGTATNEKLFF. The CDR3 nucleotides are TGTGCCAGCAGCTTCACCGGGACGGCAACTAATGAAAAACTGTTTTTT.

In its sample, this clonotype was seen many times. V and J are TRBV23-1 and TRBJ2-5; no firm D call. TRBV23-1 is known as an ORF, though its function is uncertain. The CDR3 covers 13 residues. The ends were cut back, 0 bases at V and 7 bases at J, with 9 bases in the middle. Written as DNA, the CDR3 is TGCGCCAGCAGTCAATCGATGGGTCCGACCCAGTACTTC. It yields the protein CASSQSMGPTQYF.

This clonotype was counted at least ten times. The chain uses TRBV27 and TRBJ1-2, with a tentative D call TRBD1 (5 bases). This CDR3 has 17 amino acids. Per the germline V gene, CDR1 is MNHEY and CDR2 is SMNVEV (reference sequence). V was shortened by 1 base and J by 7 bases, with 22 bases between the two germline ends. This CDR3 is CASSLWAPGNALSGYTF. In DNA, the CDR3 is TGTGCCAGCAGTTTATGGGCCCCAGGGAACGCTCTGTCTGGCTACACCTTC.

This clonotype has just a few counts. The V and J genes are TRBV20-1 and TRBJ2-3, with 10 bases that match TRBD2. Per the germline V gene, CDR1 is DFQATT and CDR2 is SNEGSKA (reference sequence). There are 18 residues in the CDR3. The ends lost 0 bases at V and 6 bases at J; junction bases unmatched: 15. CDR3 region: CSARENYLSGRPRDTQYF. In nucleotides, the CDR3 is TGCAGTGCTAGAGAAAATTACCTTAGCGGGAGGCCTAGGGATACGCAGTATTTT.

This clonotype was seen repeatedly, ten times or more. The CDR3 nucleotides are TGTGCCAGCAGCTTTGGGGCGACAGATACGCAGTATTTT. The encoded protein is CASSFGATDTQYF. The genes are TRBV7-9 and TRBJ2-3; perhaps TRBD1 as D (5 bases). V was clipped by 3 bases and J by 3 bases, with 7 bases between them. The CDR3 has 13 amino acids. Per the germline V gene, CDR1 is SEHNR and CDR2 is FQNEAQ (reference sequence).

Relative to its sample, this clonotype is medium-sized. The chain employs TRBV12-3 or TRBV12-4 and TRBJ2-5; D gene unclear. This CDR3 region has 14 residues. Trimming left V 7 bases short and J 3 bases short, with 15 bases between. CDR3 coding DNA: TGTGCCAGCACCCCCAGACGGCAGAAAGAGACCCAGTACTTC. Translation gives CASTPRRQKETQYF.

The table lists this clonotype with many counts. This chain joins TRBV19 and TRBJ2-7, with D possibly TRBD2 on 5 matching bases. Trimming left V 2 bases short and J 7 bases short, with 12 bases between. Germline V lookup: CDR1 LNHDA, CDR2 SQIVND (reference sequence). This CDR3 has 13 residues. The CDR3, as DNA: TGTGCCAGTAGTATAACCCATCGGAGGGAGCAGTACTTC. Translating it yields CASSITHRREQYF.

This clonotype occurred many times. V and J are TRBV27 and TRBJ1-2; 7 nucleotides match TRBD1. There are 19 residues in the CDR3. Germline lookup yields CDR1 MNHEY and CDR2 SMNVEV (reference sequence). The trim removed 4 bases at V and 6 bases at J, leaving 23 bases unmatched. The CDR3 loop reads CASSSRYKSSTGDWHGYTF. The CDR3 DNA reads TGTGCCAGCAGTTCCCGATATAAGTCTTCAACAGGGGATTGGCATGGCTACACCTTC.

This clonotype was counted ten times or more. V usage is TRBV9 and J usage is TRBJ1-2, with D unresolved. The CDR3 spans 13 residues. The V end was cut by 7 bases, the J end by 3 bases, with 13 bases between. Germline loops: CDR1 SGDLS, CDR2 YYNGEE. This CDR3 is CASDNGRDYGYTF. In DNA form, the CDR3 reads TGTGCCAGCGATAACGGGAGAGACTATGGCTACACCTTC.

This clonotype showed up many times. The rearrangement joins TRBV29-1 to TRBJ2-5, with 8 bases lining up with TRBD2. The V gene's germline CDR1 is SQVTM and CDR2 ANQGSEA. The CDR3 consists of 14 residues. Trimming took 5 bases from V and 3 from J; bases not matched to a gene: 8. Here the CDR3 DNA reads TGCAGCGTTCAAGCGGGAGAGACTAAAGAGACCCAGTACTTC. Amino acid sequence: CSVQAGETKETQYF.